The 20 T cell receptor beta chains below come from one sample, sequenced in a study of beta chain features in type 1 diabetes. Sequencing targeted expressed TCRB transcripts, as all isolated RNA had been reverse transcribed. Here immunoSEQ multiplex PCR was the method, and the copy in TCRdb shows in-frame clones only, minus some. The data show about 360,000 clones, roughly 12% seen once. The sample consisted of naive CD4+ T cells from blood. The receptors shown here come from a man aged 18-30 years in good health.

The chain employs TRBV5-4 and TRBJ2-7, with 10 bases matching TRBD2. The germline CDR1 and CDR2 sequences are SGHNT and YYREEE (reference sequence). Trimming at V came to 0 bases and at J to 6 bases, leaving 6 bases not matched to a gene. CDR3 length equals 15 residues. DNA of the CDR3: TGTGCCAGCAGCTTGGATAGCGGGAGGCCTGTCGAGCAGTACTTC. Translation gives CASSLDSGRPVEQYF.

The gene calls are TRBV11-3 and TRBJ2-4; the D is unclear. The CDR3 sequence is 15 residues long. Germline V lookup: CDR1 SGHNT, CDR2 YENEEA. The V end was cut by 6 bases, the J end by 7 bases, with 19 bases between. The CDR3 sequence: CASSPNPASENIQYF. The DNA for the CDR3 is TGTGCCAGCAGTCCGAATCCTGCGAGTGAGAACATTCAGTACTTC. The complete variable domain, with remaining parts taken from reference TRBV11-3 and TRBJ2-4, reads EAGVVQSPRYKIIEKKQPVAFWCNPISGHNTLYWYLQNLGQGPELLIRYENEEAVDDSQLPKDRFSAERLKGVDSTLKIQPAELGDSAVYLCASSPNPASENIQYFGAGTRLSVL.

In its sample, this clone was seen a few times. The rearrangement joins TRBV4-2 to TRBJ2-5, with D tentatively TRBD1 (5 bases). Germline CDR1 reads LGHNA; CDR2 reads YNFKEQ. This CDR3 region has 15 residues. Deletions cut 1 base from V and 2 bases from J, with 11 bases between. For the CDR3, the DNA is TGTGCCAGCAGCCAAGTGCAGGGAAGGCAAGAGACCCAGTACTTC. Residues: CASSQVQGRQETQYF.

The chain uses TRBV30 and TRBJ1-1; 9 bases agree with TRBD1. The junction had 12 bases not matched to a gene; V was cut back by 1 base and J by 3 bases. Per germline, CDR1 GTSNPN and CDR2 SVGIG (reference sequence). The CDR3 length is 17 residues. The CDR3 here is CAWSGPQGAPGDTEAFF. CDR3 nucleotides: TGTGCCTGGAGTGGACCACAGGGGGCGCCGGGGGACACTGAAGCTTTCTTT.

The J gene is TRBJ2-5, the V gene TRBV6-6; D is unresolved. Per germline, CDR1 MNHNY and CDR2 SVGAGI (reference sequence). The CDR3 runs 14 residues. Trimming cost V 7 bases and J 0 bases, with 12 bases left between them. This CDR3 reads CASTPRRNQETQYF. In DNA form, the CDR3 reads TGTGCCAGCACTCCGCGGAGAAACCAAGAGACCCAGTACTTC.

The CDR3 nucleotides read TGTGCCAGCAGCCCATGGGAAATGCTTGAGGGCAATGAGCAGTTCTTC. Translation gives CASSPWEMLEGNEQFF. The chain uses TRBV7-6 and TRBJ2-1; D is perhaps TRBD2 (5 bases). Trimming removed 5 bases from V and 6 bases from J, with 20 bases in between. The CDR3 covers 16 residues. CDR1 SGHVS and CDR2 FNYEAQ come from the germline V gene.

This chain links TRBV4-2 with TRBJ2-7; 11 bases map to TRBD1. Germline V gene data show CDR1 as LGHNA and CDR2 as YNFKEQ. V dropped 3 bases and J dropped 6; count of bases not matched to a gene: 10. The CDR3 covers 16 residues. CDR3 region: CASSHSLGQGGSEQYF. CDR3 sequence (DNA): TGTGCCAGCAGCCACTCATTGGGACAGGGGGGTTCCGAGCAGTACTTC.

The gene calls are TRBV27 and TRBJ1-2, with 9 positions matching TRBD1. V trimming: 5 bases; J trimming: 1 base; junction bases outside the gene matches: 8. CDR3 length equals 16 residues. Per germline, CDR1 MNHEY and CDR2 SMNVEV (reference sequence). The CDR3 DNA follows: TGTGCCAGCAGTCCCTCTCCGGGACAGGGTAACTATGGCTACACCTTC. As protein: CASSPSPGQGNYGYTF.

J is TRBJ1-1 and V is TRBV11-3; D gene uncertain. The CDR3 is made up of 12 amino acids. Germline CDR1 SGHNT, CDR2 YENEEA. The V end was cut by 4 bases, the J end by 5 bases, with 8 bases between. CDR3 DNA sequence: TGTGCCAGCAGCTCAGGTCGGACTGAAGCTTTCTTT. This codes for CASSSGRTEAFF.

In its sample, this clone was seen a few times. The rearrangement uses TRBV7-2 and TRBJ2-1; TRBD2 might be the D (6 bases). Germline V gene sequence: CDR1 SGHTA, CDR2 FQGNSA. The CDR3 spans 13 residues. The ends were cut back, 0 bases at V and 9 bases at J, with 9 bases in the middle. CDR3 sequence reads: CASSLATRGEQFF. In nucleotides, the CDR3 is TGTGCCAGCAGCTTAGCGACTAGGGGTGAGCAGTTCTTC.

The rearrangement uses TRBV27 and TRBJ1-5, with D possibly being TRBD1 (5 bases). The germline V gene encodes CDR1 MNHEY and CDR2 SMNVEV (reference sequence). This CDR3 comprises 14 residues. Trimming shortened V by 3 bases and J by 6 bases, and 12 bases separated the two germline ends. The CDR3 DNA reads as TGTGCCAGCAGTTTCGCAGGGCATAGTCAGCCCCAGCATTTT. Amino acid sequence: CASSFAGHSQPQHF.

This clone was counted between two and nine times. This chain connects TRBV9 to TRBJ2-5; 9 nucleotides match TRBD1. The CDR3 length is 17 residues. Germline trimming cut 0 bases from V and 2 bases from J; bases unmatched to any gene: 8. The germline CDR1 and CDR2 sequences are SGDLS and YYNGEE. In DNA form, the CDR3 reads TGTGCCAGCAGCGTAGGCCCCTTTGGACAGGGGCAAGAGACCCAGTACTTC. It encodes CASSVGPFGQGQETQYF.

DNA for the CDR3: TGTGCCAGCAGCTTAAGTTTCTCAGTAGATACGCAGTATTTT. It translates to CASSLSFSVDTQYF. The chain recombines TRBV7-2 with TRBJ2-3; D gene ambiguous. CDR3 length: 14 residues. V was shortened by 2 bases and J by 5 bases, with 11 bases between the two germline ends. Germline assignment: CDR1 SGHTA and CDR2 FQGNSA.

The V call is TRBV15, the J call TRBJ1-2; 7 bases line up with TRBD1. V lost 1 base to trimming and J lost 2 bases; unmatched junction nucleotides: 7. The CDR3 is made up of 16 amino acids. The germline V gene has CDR1 LNHNV and CDR2 YYDKDF (reference sequence). The CDR3 region is CATSRGPTGTNYGYTF. The CDR3 coding sequence is TGTGCCACCAGCAGAGGTCCGACAGGGACAAACTATGGCTACACCTTC.

The chain is built from TRBV9 and TRBJ2-2; 8 bases are a match to TRBD2. This CDR3 is built from 17 residues. Germline lookup yields CDR1 SGDLS and CDR2 YYNGEE. V shed 3 bases, J shed 4 bases, and the junction held 11 bases outside the gene matches. The CDR3 coding sequence is TGTGCCAGCAGCGCCGGTAGTAGCGGGGCGGGCACCGGGGAGCTGTTTTTT. Amino acid sequence: CASSAGSSGAGTGELFF.

The chain links TRBV9 to TRBJ2-2, with D possibly being TRBD1 (5 bases). This CDR3 is built from 15 residues. In germline, CDR1 is SGDLS, CDR2 YYNGEE. V was shortened by 0 bases and J by 5 bases, with 11 bases between the two germline ends. The CDR3 DNA reads TGTGCCAGCAGCGTAGAGAGCAGGGTGACCGGGGAGCTGTTTTTT. This gives the protein CASSVESRVTGELFF.

The chain links TRBV30 to TRBJ1-2; no reliable D call. V lost 1 base and J lost 1, with 10 bases in between. The germline V gene has CDR1 GTSNPN and CDR2 SVGIG (reference sequence). The CDR3 runs to 14 residues. CDR3 sequence reads: CAWSGEGSNYGYTF. The DNA of the CDR3 is TGTGCCTGGAGTGGTGAGGGCAGTAACTATGGCTACACCTTC.

The table lists this clone with a few counts. V is TRBV5-1 and J is TRBJ2-7; D might be TRBD1 (5 bases). Germline CDR1 is SGHRS and CDR2 is YFSETQ. The CDR3 is 13 amino acids. Trimming shortened V by 2 bases and J by 3 bases, and 9 bases separated the two germline ends. For the CDR3, the DNA is TGCGCCAGCAGCTTAACAGGAAGCTACGAGCAGTACTTC. Translating it yields CASSLTGSYEQYF.

This clone was seen just once. The V gene is TRBV30, the J gene TRBJ1-4; 9 bases match TRBD1. Trimming took 5 bases from V and 7 from J; bases not matched to a gene: 2. Germline CDR1 is GTSNPN and CDR2 is SVGIG (reference sequence). The CDR3 runs to 12 residues. In nucleotides, the CDR3 is TGTGCCTGGGGGACAGGGACTGAAAAACTGTTTTTT. This sequence encodes CAWGTGTEKLFF. Drawing the rest from reference TRBV30 and TRBJ1-4, the complete variable domain is SQTIHQWPATLVQPVGSPLSLECTVEGTSNPNLYWYRQAAGRGLQLLFYSVGIGQISSEVPQNLSASRPQDRQFILSSKKLLLSDSGFYLCAWGTGTEKLFFGSGTQLSVL.

This clone was detected only a few times. J is TRBJ1-2 and V is TRBV11-2; D may be TRBD1 (5 bases). The ends were cut back, 5 bases at V and 7 bases at J, with 11 bases in the middle. There are 12 residues in the CDR3. Germline V gives CDR1 SGHAT, CDR2 FQNNGV. CDR3: CASSPGTAGYTF. The CDR3 nucleotides are TGTGCCAGCAGCCCCGGGACTGCTGGCTACACCTTC.